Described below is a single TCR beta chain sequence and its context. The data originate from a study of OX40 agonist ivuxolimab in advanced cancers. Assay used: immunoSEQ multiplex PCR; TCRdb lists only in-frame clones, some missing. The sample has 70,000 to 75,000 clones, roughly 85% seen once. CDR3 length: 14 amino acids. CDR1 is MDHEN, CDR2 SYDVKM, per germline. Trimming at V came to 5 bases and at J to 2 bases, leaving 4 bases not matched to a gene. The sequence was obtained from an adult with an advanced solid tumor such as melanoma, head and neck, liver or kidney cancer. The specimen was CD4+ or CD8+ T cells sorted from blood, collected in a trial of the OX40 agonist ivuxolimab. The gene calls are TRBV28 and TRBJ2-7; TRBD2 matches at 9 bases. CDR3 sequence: CASSPGLAPYEQYF. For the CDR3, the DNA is TGTGCCAGCAGTCCTGGACTAGCGCCCTACGAGCAGTACTTC. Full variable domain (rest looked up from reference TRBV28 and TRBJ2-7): DVKVTQSSRYLVKRTGEKVFLECVQDMDHENMFWYRQDPGLGLRLIYFSYDVKMKEKGDIPEGYSVSREKKERFSLILESASTNQTSMYLCASSPGLAPYEQYFGPGTRLTVT.